This T cell receptor beta chain appears in the sequencing data of a study of STAT5B mutations in CD4+ large granular lymphocyte leukemia. Study-level points and caveats: TRBV06-family usage was enriched in top patient clones (8/27) versus controls (2/35).

A remark on this clone: Its antigen remains unidentified.

The data were produced by immunoSEQ multiplex PCR, yet TCRdb's version contains in-frame clones alone and is incomplete. The sample includes roughly 36,000 clones, about nine tenths seen only once; the top ten take about 0.91%. The CDR3 consists of 13 residues. The germline V gene encodes CDR1 SGHTA and CDR2 FQGTGA. V was pared by 1 base and J by 7 bases, with 8 bases between. V is TRBV7-3 and J is TRBJ2-1; D unclear. The receptor's source is a human donor in good health. The sample comprised CD4+ T cells from blood buffy coats. The CDR3 bases are TGTGCCAGCAGCTTAATAAAAGGGAATGAGCAGTTCTTC. Protein product: CASSLIKGNEQFF. The variable domain in full, with the rest retrieved from reference TRBV7-3 and TRBJ2-1, is GAGVSQTPSNKVTEKGKYVELRCDPISGHTALYWYRQSLGQGPEFLIYFQGTGAADDSGLPNDRFFAVRPEGSVSTLKIQRTERGDSAVYLCASSLIKGNEQFFGPGTRLTVL.